A single sample gave rise to the 17 T cell receptor delta chains below, sequenced in a study of γδ T cells in repeated Plasmodium falciparum infection. TCRdb made new clone calls on the multiplex PCR reads using CATT. The sample lists around 52,000 delta-chain clones, approximately 1.5% occurring once. Bulk repertoires came from Vgamma9/Vdelta2+ or Vdelta2-negative gammadelta T cells flow-sorted from PBMC. The specimen sequenced was gamma-delta T cells from blood. These receptors all stem from a pool of human donors (malaria-infected and uninfected, not separated).

The table lists this clone with a few counts. This likely reflects a read error, since a far larger clone is one base away. Other DNA sequences of this sample code for an identical CDR3. The chain has TRDV2 and TRDJ1, with 11 bases that match TRDD3. Trimming removed 0 bases from V and 7 bases from J; junction bases left unmatched: 30. This CDR3 region has 23 residues. CDR1 and CDR2 from the germline V gene are GEAIGNYY and EKD. The CDR3, as DNA: TGTGCCTGTGACACCGCCCCGGCACGTGGAGTGGGGGATACGACCTACCTCCCTGGTAAACTCATCTTT. Its protein product is CACDTAPARGVGDTTYLPGKLIF.

The sample holds many counts of this clone. The sample carries other DNA sequences with the same CDR3. J is TRDJ1 and V is TRDV1, with TRDD3 matching over 9 bases. CDR1 TSWWSYY and CDR2 QGS come from the germline V gene. The CDR3 has 20 residues. The J segment lost 0 bases and the V segment lost 4 bases, leaving 18 bases of the junction unmatched. CDR3 amino acids: CALGGRGSFWGIHYTDKLIF. As DNA, the CDR3 is TGTGCTCTTGGGGGGAGGGGTTCTTTCTGGGGGATTCATTACACCGATAAACTCATCTTT.

In regard to this clone: Translating this DNA gives a protein that differs at residue 16 from the TCRdb one, which belongs to a much larger clone; a read error is likely, and the protein shown is this translation. The CDR3 reads CALGERNNRRKGGFRPALTDKLIF. Written as DNA, the CDR3 is TGTGCTCTTGGGGAACGAAATAATCGTCGAAAAGGCGGATTCAGGCCTGCCCTGACCGATAAACTCATCTTT. The chain joins TRDV1 to TRDJ1; D may be TRDD1 (6 bases). Germline CDR1 TSWWSYY, CDR2 QGS. The CDR3 runs to 24 residues. V lost 1 base, J lost 2 bases, and 38 bases lay in between.

This clone has at least ten counts. A single base is all that separates this from a far larger clone, so a read error is likely. The same CDR3 arises from other DNA sequences in this sample as well. The chain combines TRDV1 with TRDJ1; the match to TRDD3 covers 8 bases. The J gene, absent from TCRdb, was called here by matching the DNA to germline. The germline V gene has CDR1 TSWWSYY and CDR2 QGS. This CDR3 is built from 21 residues. The junction had 25 bases not matched to a gene; V was cut back by 2 bases and J by 5 bases. Here the CDR3 DNA reads TGTGCTCTTGGGGAAGGATCTAGATTTCCCTATCTACTGGGGGCCATTGATAAACTCATCTTT. This sequence encodes CALGEGSRFPYLLGAIDKLIF.

This clone was detected only a few times. Translating this DNA gives a protein that differs at residue 12 from the TCRdb one, which belongs to a much larger clone; a read error is likely, and the protein shown is this translation. The CDR3 DNA reads TGTGCTCTTGGGGAACTTCCATCATATATCTTCGCCGATAAACTCATCTTT. As protein: CALGELPSYIFADKLIF. The chain links TRDV1 to TRDJ1; D gene uncertain. Trimming removed 0 bases at V and 3 bases at J, with 17 bases between. In germline, CDR1 is TSWWSYY, CDR2 QGS. The CDR3 sequence is 17 residues long.

There are many counts of this clone. TCRdb assigns this DNA the protein of a much larger clone, which departs from its translation at residue 10; this likely reflects a read error, and the protein shown comes from translating the DNA. CDR3 amino acids: CALGDARLGVHTDKLIF. In DNA form, the CDR3 reads TGTGCTCTTGGGGATGCCCGACTGGGGGTCCATACCGATAAACTCATCTTT. The chain joins TRDV1 to TRDJ1, with 8 positions matching TRDD3. The V gene's germline CDR1 is TSWWSYY and CDR2 QGS. The CDR3 runs to 17 residues. The trim removed 3 bases at V and 2 bases at J, leaving 11 bases unmatched.

This clone was counted a few times. This likely came from a read error, as a far larger clone is one base away. Other DNA sequences of this sample code for an identical CDR3. This CDR3 reads CALGLAFPTYTDKLIF. DNA of the CDR3: TGTGCTCTCGGGTTGGCCTTCCCCACGTACACCGATAAACTCATCTTT. This chain uses TRDV1 with TRDJ1, with D perhaps matching TRDD2 (6 bases). TCRdb leaves out the J gene; it was filled in here by matching the DNA to germline. The V end lost 9 bases, the J end lost 0 bases, and 20 bases lay between the germline ends. The germline V gene encodes CDR1 TSWWSYY and CDR2 QGS. This CDR3 has 16 amino acids.

About this clone: The TCRdb protein, from a much larger clone, departs from this DNA's translation at residue 14, likely by read error; the protein shown derives from the DNA. The chain recombines TRDV1 with TRDJ1, with 8 bases aligning to TRDD3. Germline matching of the DNA provided the J gene here, since TCRdb leaves it blank. Trimming removed 5 bases from V and 5 bases from J; junction bases left unmatched: 28. The germline V gene has CDR1 TSWWSYY and CDR2 QGS. CDR3 size: 21 residues. CDR3 bases: TGTGCTCTTGGGAACCTTAGGAACCCCTCTCCTGGGGGACGCACTGGGGATAAACTCATCTTT. The encoded protein is CALGNLRNPSPGGRTGDKLIF.

This clone showed up many times. TCRdb shows a much larger clone's protein in place of this DNA's translation, and the two differ at residue 5, likely through a read error; the protein shown is translated from the DNA. The chain couples TRDV2 to TRDJ1; the match to TRDD3 covers 13 bases. Germline V lookup: CDR1 GEAIGNYY, CDR2 EKD. V shed 3 bases, J shed 0 bases, and the junction held 12 bases outside the gene matches. The CDR3 consists of 19 residues. The CDR3: CACDALLGDTPRYTDKLIF. The CDR3 nucleotides read TGTGCCTGTGACGCCTTACTGGGGGATACGCCCCGATACACCGATAAACTCATCTTT.

This clone has a count of ten or more. A read error likely explains why the TCRdb protein, taken from a much larger clone, differs from this DNA's translation at residue 13; the protein shown is translated from the DNA. The V call is TRDV1, the J call TRDJ1, with 7 bases identical to TRDD3. V lost 4 bases to trimming and J lost 7 bases; unmatched junction nucleotides: 18. The CDR3 extends over 17 amino acids. CDR1 and CDR2 from the germline V gene are TSWWSYY and QGS. CDR3 bases: TGTGCTCTTGGGGCCCTCTTCTCTTTTGGGGGACACGGTAAACTCATCTTT. Encoded protein: CALGALFSFGGHGKLIF.

This clone was seen ten or more times. The genes are TRDV1 and TRDJ1; D is possibly TRDD3 (5 bases). Per the germline V gene, CDR1 is TSWWSYY and CDR2 is QGS. This CDR3 region has 18 residues. Trimming removed 3 bases at V and 1 base at J, with 21 bases between. CDR3 loop: CALGDYPPPVGSTDKLIF. Here the CDR3 DNA reads TGTGCTCTTGGGGACTATCCCCCTCCCGTGGGGAGCACCGATAAACTCATCTTT.

This clone was seen repeatedly, ten times or more. The protein recorded in TCRdb matches a much larger clone and deviates from this DNA's translation at residue 12, suggesting a read error; the protein here is obtained by translating the DNA. The chain is built from TRDV1 and TRDJ1, with D possibly matching TRDD2 (6 bases). The CDR3 consists of 13 residues. Germline CDR1 is TSWWSYY and CDR2 is QGS. CDR3 bases: TGTGCTCTGCGGCCTTCCCTGACCGATAAACTCACCTTT. It codes for CALRPSLTDKLTF.

This clone appeared a few times. With only one base between it and a far larger clone, this is likely a read error. Other DNA sequences in the sample encode the same CDR3. The chain couples TRDV1 to TRDJ1; TRDD3 matches at 11 bases. CDR3 length: 21 amino acids. Germline assignment: CDR1 TSWWSYY and CDR2 QGS. Trimming cost V 2 bases and J 8 bases; bases outside gene matches: 25. Here the CDR3 reads CALGETLKFTGYWGILGKLIF. CDR3 DNA: TGTGCTCTTGGGGAAACCTTAAAATTCACGGGGTACTGGGGGATATTGGGGAAACTCATCTTT.

This clone occurred a few times. The TCRdb protein comes from a much larger clone and disagrees with this DNA's translation at residue 6, likely due to a read error; the protein given here is derived from the DNA. The chain couples TRDV1 to TRDJ2; D remains unclear. The CDR3 extends over 14 amino acids. V was cut by 1 base and J by 8 bases, with 11 bases left in between. Germline CDR1 reads TSWWSYY; CDR2 reads QGS. CDR3 protein: CALGEPCFSAQLFF. CDR3 bases: TGTGCTCTTGGGGAACCATGTTTCTCGGCACAACTCTTCTTT.

This clone was observed at least ten times. The protein held in TCRdb is that of a much larger clone and does not match this DNA's translation at residue 3, likely because of a read error; the protein shown is translated from the DNA. CDR3: CAIGELGSMVGHHSPWGWDKLIF. Written as DNA, the CDR3 is TGTGCTATTGGGGAACTAGGCTCTATGGTTGGACACCACTCTCCCTGGGGATGGGATAAACTCATCTTT. J is TRDJ1 and V is TRDV1; perhaps TRDD3 as D (6 bases). From germline, CDR1 is TSWWSYY and CDR2 QGS. This CDR3 region has 23 residues.

This clone occurred a few times. The protein held in TCRdb is that of a much larger clone and does not match this DNA's translation at residue 10, likely because of a read error; the protein shown is translated from the DNA. The chain couples TRDV3 to TRDJ1; 9 bases agree with TRDD3. Because TCRdb records no J gene, it was assigned here through a match of the DNA to germline. Germline loops: CDR1 TVYSNPD, CDR2 GDNSRS (reference sequence). The V segment lost 2 bases and the J segment 1 base; nucleotides outside the gene matches: 26. There are 21 residues in the CDR3. CDR3: CAFSAFLQNKRLGEITDKLIF. CDR3 DNA sequence: TGTGCCTTTTCCGCCTTCCTCCAAAATAAGAGACTGGGGGAGATCACCGATAAACTCATCTTT.

This clone was seen only a few times. The protein recorded in TCRdb matches a much larger clone and deviates from this DNA's translation at residue 18, suggesting a read error; the protein here is obtained by translating the DNA. The J gene went uncalled, whereas the V gene is TRDV1; the table's D call, TRDD3, was not checked against the DNA. Germline V gives CDR1 TSWWSYY, CDR2 QGS. CDR3 length equals 19 residues. The CDR3 spells CALGGLDPGCWGGPDKLTF. CDR3 nucleotides: TGTGCTCTTGGGGGACTAGACCCAGGCTGCTGGGGAGGGCCCGATAAACTCACCTTT.